This entry features one T cell receptor beta chain sequence. Measured with immunoSEQ multiplex PCR; TCRdb has only the in-frame clones, and not every one. The table shows about 100,000 clones, with 85% to 95% occurring only once. There are 13 residues in the CDR3. The ends were cut back, 4 bases at V and 7 bases at J, with 13 bases in the middle. Germline V lookup: CDR1 SEHNR, CDR2 FQNEAQ (reference sequence). This entry belongs to a study of T cell changes during pregnancy in multiple sclerosis. This chain uses TRBV7-9 with TRBJ1-2, with D possibly being TRBD1 (6 bases). The sequencing here drew on peripheral blood, taken in the second trimester of pregnancy. This receptor was obtained from a female donor with multiple sclerosis, enrolled in a pregnancy study. The CDR3 DNA is TGTGCCAGCAGCTCTCGACAGGATATTGGCTACACCTTC. This gives the protein CASSSRQDIGYTF.